The 13 T cell receptor beta chains below come from one sample, sequenced in a study of T cells in Graves' hyperthyroidism and ophthalmopathy (dated by TCRdb to the late 2010s). Libraries came from multiplex PCR. The reads were generated on an Illumina HiSeq 2000. TCR beta CDR3 regions were amplified from RNA transcripts. The TCR CDR3 was subjected to a first round of RT-PCR using the HTBI primer set and the Qiagen OneStep RT-PCR kit. The raw public data were reprocessed by TCRdb itself: fastp quality trimming at Q25, MiXCR clonotype calling, in-frame beta chains only. Records with the same CDR3 protein are collapsed into one entry carrying the most frequent genes and DNA. Present in this sample are fewer than 900,000 distinct CDR3 sequences, around 19% of which were seen just once. Approximately 16% of the sample belongs to the ten largest clones. Specimen: blood. These receptors were obtained from a woman aged 45 to 65 with Graves' hyperthyroidism that later progressed to Graves' ophthalmopathy.

In DNA form, the CDR3 reads TGTGCCAGTAGTATACTCCGGACAGGGGGCGCAGATACGCAGTATTTT. As protein: CASSILRTGGADTQYF. The chain recombines TRBV7-2 with TRBJ2-3; 11 nucleotides agree with TRBD1. Germline V gene data show CDR1 as SGHTA and CDR2 as FQGNSA. There are 16 residues in the CDR3. Trimming removed 9 bases from V and 4 bases from J; junction bases left unmatched: 12.

This clonotype showed up many times. The rearrangement joins TRBV3-1 to TRBJ2-3; D gene unclear. Germline V CDR1 and CDR2: LGHDT, YNNKEL (reference sequence). The CDR3 sequence is 13 residues long. Trimming took off 1 base at V and 0 bases at J, with 2 bases between the two ends. The CDR3 DNA is TGTGCCAGCAGCCAAGTTAGCACAGATACGCAGTATTTT. It is translated as CASSQVSTDTQYF.

This clonotype was detected only a few times. V and J are TRBV20-1 and TRBJ1-5; the match to TRBD1 covers 8 bases. The CDR3 totals 13 residues. Per germline, CDR1 DFQATT and CDR2 SNEGSKA (reference sequence). The V gene end was trimmed by 6 bases and the J gene end by 3 bases; junction bases not matched to a gene: 4. The CDR3 coding sequence is TGCAGTGCCCCGGACAGGGCCAATCAGCCCCAGCATTTT. Its protein product is CSAPDRANQPQHF.

The V call is TRBV6-1, the J call TRBJ2-3, with D possibly being TRBD1 (6 bases). CDR3 length equals 17 residues. The ends were cut back, 6 bases at V and 1 base at J, with 20 bases in the middle. In germline, CDR1 is MNHNS, CDR2 SASEGT. The CDR3, as DNA: TGTGCCAGCAGCCTCCGGGACACCGGGTGGGGCACAGATACGCAGTATTTT. It is translated as CASSLRDTGWGTDTQYF.

Points on this clonotype: One end of the junction fails to match germline, which may point to a read error. This chain joins TRBV11-3 and TRBJ2-2; perhaps D is TRBD1 or TRBD2 (5 bases each). Germline V gene sequence: CDR1 SGHNT, CDR2 YENEEA. The CDR3 totals 14 residues. The CDR3 DNA sequence: TGTGCCAGCAGCTTTAAGGGGCCGTCCGGGGAACTGTTTTTT. It translates to CASSFKGPSGELFF.

This clonotype was counted many times. The rearrangement joins TRBV11-2 to TRBJ1-1; no reliable D call. In germline, CDR1 is SGHAT, CDR2 FQNNGV. CDR3 length equals 15 residues. Between the trimmed V and J ends, which lost 5 bases and 1 base, there was a span of 14 bases. The CDR3 region is CASSPTRAPNTEAFF. DNA for the CDR3: TGTGCCAGCAGCCCGACAAGGGCCCCGAACACTGAAGCTTTCTTT.

The chain is built from TRBV20-1 and TRBJ1-2; D remains unclear. The germline gives CDR1 DFQATT, CDR2 SNEGSKA (reference sequence). The CDR3 loop spans 13 amino acids. V was clipped by 3 bases and J by 4 bases, with 12 bases between them. The CDR3 nucleotides read TGCAGTGCTAGTTCCGACGGCGGCTATGGCTACACCTTC. As protein: CSASSDGGYGYTF.

This clonotype was recorded at least ten times. This rearrangement joins TRBV30 to TRBJ1-4; D is unclear. V gave up 4 bases and J gave up 8 bases, with 14 bases separating them. Germline loops: CDR1 GTSNPN, CDR2 SVGIG (reference sequence). CDR3 length: 13 residues. CDR3 sequence: CAWNRARGEKLFF. CDR3 coding DNA: TGTGCCTGGAACCGGGCCCGTGGGGAAAAACTGTTTTTT.

This clonotype was observed many times. V gene TRBV12-3 or TRBV12-4 combines with J gene TRBJ1-6, with unresolved D. V dropped 1 base and J dropped 0 bases, with 10 bases sitting between them. The CDR3 has 17 amino acids. CDR3 coding DNA: TGTGCCAGCAGTTTAGAGCTAGCGAGCTCCTATAATTCACCCCTCCACTTT. Translating it yields CASSLELASSYNSPLHF.

This clonotype was recorded at least ten times. The DNA for the CDR3 is TGTGCCAGCAGCCTGGACGGAATTAGCAATCAGCCCCAGCATTTT. As protein: CASSLDGISNQPQHF. The chain combines TRBV11-2 with TRBJ1-5; D gene unclear. V dropped 5 bases and J dropped 0 bases, with 11 bases sitting between them. CDR1 SGHAT and CDR2 FQNNGV come from the germline V gene. CDR3 length: 15 residues.

This clonotype appeared many times. J is TRBJ2-7 and V is TRBV5-8, with 8 positions matching TRBD1. The CDR3 has 14 amino acids. The germline gives CDR1 SGHTS, CDR2 YDEGEE. J lost 2 bases, V lost 2 bases, and 3 bases had no gene match. CDR3 amino acids: CASSFGQGTYEQYF. The CDR3 DNA follows: TGTGCCAGCAGCTTCGGACAGGGCACCTACGAGCAGTACTTC.

This clonotype has only a few counts. The rearrangement joins TRBV2 to TRBJ1-5; 8 bases map to TRBD1. Germline V gene lookup returns CDR1 SNHLY and CDR2 FYNNEI. V gave up 6 bases and J gave up 4 bases; unmatched junction bases: 11. The CDR3 covers 16 residues. In DNA, the CDR3 is TGTGCCAGCAGCCCTCAAGGGCAGGGGGCAAATCAGCCCCAGCATTTT. Amino acids: CASSPQGQGANQPQHF. The complete variable domain, with remaining parts taken from reference TRBV2 and TRBJ1-5, reads EPEVTQTPSHQVTQMGQEVILRCVPISNHLYFYWYRQILGQKVEFLVSFYNNEISEKSEIFDDQFSVERPDGSNFTLKIRSTKLEDSAMYFCASSPQGQGANQPQHFGDGTRLSIL.

The count of this clonotype is one. A clone one base away is much larger, so this may be a read error. The rearrangement links TRBV3-1 to TRBJ1-2; D is unresolved. Looked up from germline, CDR1 is LGHDT and CDR2 is YNNKEL (reference sequence). The CDR3 spans 15 residues. The CDR3 loop reads CASNQEVLTNYGYTF. The DNA of the CDR3 is TGTGCCAGCAACCAAGAAGTTCTCACTAACTATGGCTACACCTTC.